What follows are 21 T cell receptor beta chains derived from one specimen sequenced in a study of blood T cell repertoires in COVID-19. The method was immunoSEQ multiplex PCR; TCRdb's version includes in-frame clones alone and lacks a portion of them. The sample yields around 16,000 clones, more than 70% seen once. Sequencing was done on a sample of peripheral blood. The source is a human donor in a cohort sampled during active COVID-19.

The chain employs TRBV6-6 and TRBJ1-2; D is possibly TRBD1 (6 bases). Trimming pared 6 bases from V and 7 bases from J, leaving 24 bases between. This CDR3 has 16 residues. The V gene's germline CDR1 is MNHNY and CDR2 SVGAGI (reference sequence). CDR3 loop: CASRTRWTGGLFGYTF. In nucleotides, the CDR3 is TGTGCCAGCAGGACCCGTTGGACGGGGGGCCTGTTTGGCTACACCTTC.

The J gene is TRBJ2-3, the V gene TRBV4-3; 10 bases are shared with TRBD1. V lost 0 bases, J lost 6 bases, and 6 bases stayed unmatched. Germline lookup yields CDR1 LGHNA and CDR2 YSLEER. CDR3 length: 16 residues. The DNA of the CDR3 is TGCGCCAGCAGCCAAGACCGGACAGGGGGGTCGGATACGCAGTATTTT. This sequence encodes CASSQDRTGGSDTQYF.

This clone was recorded once. The chain employs TRBV9 and TRBJ1-2; D uncertain. V lost 4 bases, J lost 8 bases, and 15 bases lay in between. Germline loops: CDR1 SGDLS, CDR2 YYNGEE. CDR3 length equals 13 residues. CDR3 amino acids: CASSLLGGRGYTF. CDR3 in DNA: TGTGCCAGCAGCTTACTAGGAGGAAGGGGCTACACCTTC.

The chain recombines TRBV19 with TRBJ2-4, with TRBD1 as a possible D gene (7 bases). V lost 2 bases and J lost 4, with 12 bases in between. Germline CDR1 LNHDA, CDR2 SQIVND (reference sequence). The CDR3 length is 15 residues. DNA for the CDR3: TGTGCCAGTAGTATATGGGACAGCGGGAAAAACATTCAGTACTTC. Translating gives CASSIWDSGKNIQYF.

V is TRBV6-4 and J is TRBJ1-3; D is unclear. This CDR3 is 13 amino acids long. Germline loops: CDR1 MRHNA, CDR2 SNTAGT. V lost 3 bases, J lost 0 bases, and 3 bases lay in between. CDR3 sequence reads: CASSESSGNTIYF. The CDR3 coding sequence is TGTGCCAGCAGTGAGAGCTCTGGAAACACCATATATTTT.

The chain combines TRBV28 with TRBJ2-1, with 7 bases identical to TRBD2. Losses at the gene ends were 3 bases for V and 6 bases for J; bases not matched to a gene: 5. The CDR3 extends over 14 amino acids. Germline CDR1 is MDHEN and CDR2 is SYDVKM. The CDR3 is CASSFREGLNEQFF. CDR3 sequence (DNA): TGTGCCAGCAGTTTTAGGGAGGGCCTCAATGAGCAGTTCTTC.

The chain couples TRBV9 to TRBJ2-5; D gene unclear. This CDR3 contains 14 residues. Per germline, CDR1 SGDLS and CDR2 YYNGEE. The V gene lost 3 bases and the J gene lost 5 bases, with 14 bases spanning the gap. CDR3: CASSALGDRETQYF. CDR3 DNA: TGTGCCAGCAGCGCTCTAGGTGATCGGGAGACCCAGTACTTC.

The rearrangement uses TRBV6-5 and TRBJ2-3; TRBD1 aligns across 7 bases. This CDR3 is 16 amino acids long. CDR1 and CDR2 from the germline V gene are MNHEY and SVGAGI. J lost 5 bases, V lost 2 bases, and 10 bases had no gene match. CDR3 region: CASSYGYTGERDTQYF. DNA for the CDR3: TGTGCCAGCAGTTACGGGTATACAGGGGAAAGAGATACGCAGTATTTT.

CDR3 sequence: CASSLWLAGNTDTQYF. CDR3 sequence (DNA): TGTGCCAGCAGCTTATGGCTAGCGGGGAACACAGATACGCAGTATTTT. The gene calls are TRBV7-2 and TRBJ2-3; TRBD2 agrees at 9 bases. The germline V gene has CDR1 SGHTA and CDR2 FQGNSA. With 2 bases clipped from V and 2 bases from J, the junction kept 5 bases outside the gene matches. CDR3 size: 16 residues.

The V gene is TRBV4-3, the J gene TRBJ2-1, with 8 bases aligning to TRBD2. V was clipped by 0 bases and J by 2 bases; unmatched bases: 6. CDR1 and CDR2 from the germline V gene are LGHNA and YSLEER. CDR3 length: 17 residues. The chain's CDR3 is CASSQEGSSGPYNEQFF. The DNA of the CDR3 is TGCGCCAGCAGCCAAGAGGGGTCTAGCGGGCCCTACAATGAGCAGTTCTTC.

The chain recombines TRBV7-3 with TRBJ2-1; D may be TRBD2 (6 bases). Germline CDR1 SGHTA, CDR2 FQGTGA. The CDR3 contains 14 residues. Trimming pared 1 base from V and 7 bases from J, leaving 11 bases between. The CDR3 sequence: CASSLMREDNEQFF. The CDR3 DNA reads TGTGCCAGCAGCTTAATGAGGGAGGATAATGAGCAGTTCTTC. Using reference TRBV7-3 and TRBJ2-1 for the parts outside the CDR3, the full variable domain is GAGVSQTPSNKVTEKGKYVELRCDPISGHTALYWYRQSLGQGPEFLIYFQGTGAADDSGLPNDRFFAVRPEGSVSTLKIQRTERGDSAVYLCASSLMREDNEQFFGPGTRLTVL.

The rearrangement links TRBV4-2 to TRBJ1-2, with D maybe TRBD1 (6 bases). The CDR3 runs 16 residues. Looked up from germline, CDR1 is LGHNA and CDR2 is YNFKEQ. Deletions cut 1 base from V and 5 bases from J, with 17 bases between. In nucleotides, the CDR3 is TGTGCCAGCAGCCAAGCCCCCGGACAGTTGACATATGGCTACACCTTC. Residues: CASSQAPGQLTYGYTF.

This chain connects TRBV3-1 (or the pseudogene TRBV3-2) to TRBJ1-2, with TRBD1 matching over 7 bases. Germline assignment: CDR1 LGHDT and CDR2 YNNKEL (reference sequence). The ends lost 3 bases at V and 13 bases at J; junction bases unmatched: 11. This CDR3 comprises 13 residues. The CDR3 nucleotides are TGTGCCAGCAGCCAGCCTATGAGGGGGCTCCGCACCTTC. Its protein product is CASSQPMRGLRTF.

The chain has TRBV9 and TRBJ2-5, with TRBD2 matching over 7 bases. With 0 bases clipped from V and 5 bases from J, the junction kept 7 bases outside the gene matches. The CDR3 contains 15 residues. Germline V CDR1 and CDR2: SGDLS, YYNGEE. DNA of the CDR3: TGTGCCAGCAGCGTAGGTGGCGGGAGAACGGAGACCCAGTACTTC. Protein sequence: CASSVGGGRTETQYF.

This chain uses TRBV4-3 with TRBJ1-4; maybe TRBD1 (5 bases). V gave up 0 bases and J gave up 11 bases, with 16 bases separating them. Germline V gives CDR1 LGHNA, CDR2 YSLEER. The CDR3 loop spans 15 amino acids. The CDR3 sequence: CASSQDSGGHGKLFF. The CDR3 nucleotides read TGCGCCAGCAGCCAAGATTCGGGGGGTCACGGGAAACTGTTTTTT.

The chain employs TRBV6-6 and TRBJ2-1; 8 nucleotides align to TRBD1. Losses at the gene ends were 7 bases for V and 2 bases for J; bases not matched to a gene: 7. Germline V gene data show CDR1 as MNHNY and CDR2 as SVGAGI (reference sequence). The CDR3 is 15 residues long. This chain's CDR3 is CASNPGQGTYNEQFF. DNA for the CDR3: TGTGCCAGCAACCCAGGACAGGGAACCTACAATGAGCAGTTCTTC.

V gene TRBV11-2 combines with J gene TRBJ2-1; 10 nucleotides match TRBD1. The germline V gene has CDR1 SGHAT and CDR2 FQNNGV. The CDR3 is made up of 14 amino acids. J lost 2 bases, V lost 6 bases, and 1 base had no gene match. The CDR3 bases are TGTGCCAGCAGAGGGACAGGGGCCTACAATGAGCAGTTCTTC. The encoded protein is CASRGTGAYNEQFF.

The chain employs TRBV15 and TRBJ2-3; 12 positions agree with TRBD2. This CDR3 spans 15 amino acids. Trimming at V came to 7 bases and at J to 4 bases, leaving 6 bases not matched to a gene. The germline CDR1 and CDR2 sequences are LNHNV and YYDKDF (reference sequence). DNA for the CDR3: TGTGCCACCAAGGAGACTAGCGGGGGAGCAGATACGCAGTATTTT. It codes for CATKETSGGADTQYF.

The chain joins TRBV28 to TRBJ1-5; D gene unclear. V dropped 6 bases and J dropped 5 bases, with 17 bases sitting between them. The CDR3 is 15 amino acids. Germline V gene sequence: CDR1 MDHEN, CDR2 SYDVKM. CDR3 sequence reads: CASSHGGSSHQPQHF. In DNA form, the CDR3 reads TGTGCCAGCAGCCATGGAGGGTCGTCGCATCAGCCCCAGCATTTT.

The chain combines TRBV5-4 with TRBJ2-3; TRBD2 agrees at 9 bases. The CDR3 is 20 residues long. Germline V gene lookup returns CDR1 SGHNT and CDR2 YYREEE (reference sequence). Germline trimming cut 1 base from V and 0 bases from J; bases unmatched to any gene: 15. In nucleotides, the CDR3 is TGTGCCAGCAGCTTGCCTAGCGGGACTTCTAGACTTCCTAGCACAGATACGCAGTATTTT. Amino acids: CASSLPSGTSRLPSTDTQYF. Drawing the rest from reference TRBV5-4 and TRBJ2-3, the complete variable domain is ETGVTQSPTHLIKTRGQQVTLRCSSQSGHNTVSWYQQALGQGPQFIFQYYREEENGRGNFPPRFSGLQFPNYSSELNVNALELDDSALYLCASSLPSGTSRLPSTDTQYFGPGTRLTVL.

This clone rates as medium-sized. The chain joins TRBV19 to TRBJ2-7, with a weak D call TRBD1 (5 bases). Germline V gene lookup returns CDR1 LNHDA and CDR2 SQIVND (reference sequence). V was pared by 3 bases and J by 7 bases, with 19 bases between. This CDR3 contains 15 residues. CDR3 sequence (DNA): TGTGCCAGTAGTATGGATAGGGGCAGCCTGCGGGAGCAGTACTTC. Translating gives CASSMDRGSLREQYF.